This TCR beta chain was obtained from a study of neurological immune-mediated disorders. Trimming pared 1 base from V and 8 bases from J, leaving 18 bases between. Germline V gene sequence: CDR1 DFQATT, CDR2 SNEGSKA (reference sequence). The CDR3 covers 16 residues. The cDNA was produced through 5'RACE with 10-nucleotide random UMIs. Over 180 million TCR-beta sequences (from 15-18 subjects) were yielded by each sequencing run. TCRdb re-derived calls from the 5' RACE reads in MiXCR, one entry per CDR3 protein. The sample includes roughly 18,000 distinct CDR3 sequences, around 13% seen only once; the top ten take 7.8%. Each sorted-subset library came from fewer than 1.1 million CD4+ or CD8+ T cells. General study findings and limits: HTLV-1-associated myelopathy showed the most TCR clonal expansion; multiple sclerosis the least, below healthy controls.

This clonotype was detected ten times or more. Its target is unknown. This TCR came from an older woman with HTLV-1-associated myelopathy (HAM/TSP). The sample was CD4+ T cells from blood. The J gene is TRBJ1-6, the V gene TRBV20-1; D possibly corresponds to TRBD1 (5 bases). CDR3: CSARAMLGTTDSPLHF. The DNA of the CDR3 is TGCAGTGCTAGAGCCATGCTCGGGACCACGGATTCACCCCTCCACTTT.